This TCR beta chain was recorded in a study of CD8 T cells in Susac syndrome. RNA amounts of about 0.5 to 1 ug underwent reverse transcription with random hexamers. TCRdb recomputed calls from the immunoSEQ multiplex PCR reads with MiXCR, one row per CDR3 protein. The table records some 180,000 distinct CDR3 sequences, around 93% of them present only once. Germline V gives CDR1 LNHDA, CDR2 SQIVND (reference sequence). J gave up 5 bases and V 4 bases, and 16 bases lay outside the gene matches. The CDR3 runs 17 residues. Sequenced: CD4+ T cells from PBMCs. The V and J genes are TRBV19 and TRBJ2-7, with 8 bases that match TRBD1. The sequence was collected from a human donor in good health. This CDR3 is CASSRGTGVGFVHEQYF. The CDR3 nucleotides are TGTGCCAGTAGTAGGGGGACAGGCGTCGGTTTCGTCCACGAGCAGTACTTC.